Listed below are T cell receptor beta chains from one sample, sequenced in a study of blood T cell repertoires in COVID-19. The repertoire was sequenced with immunoSEQ multiplex PCR; TCRdb's copy has only in-frame clones and lacks some. Found here are 220,000 or so clones, 70% to 85% of them singletons; the top ten hold 3% to 4%. Sequenced sample: PBMCs or T cells enriched from blood (not recorded which). These receptors all stem from a woman aged 55 to 70 who had recovered from COVID-19. CDR3s include the opening cysteine and the closing phenylalanine or tryptophan.

CDR3 length: 18
V gene: TRBV19
CDR3 protein: CASSNGGGSVSSYNEQFF

CDR3 length: 14
V gene: TRBV18
CDR3 protein: CASSQNRVEETQYF

CDR3 length: 14
V gene: TRBV3-1/TRBV3-2
CDR3 protein: CASSQGHRNTEAFF

CDR3 length: 13
V gene: TRBV4-1
CDR3 protein: CASSPDGNQPQHF

CDR3 length: 14
V gene: TRBV5-1
CDR3 protein: CASSLSHSYNEQFF

CDR3 length: 16
V gene: TRBV19
CDR3 protein: CASSIVGQGKNTEAFF

CDR3 length: 17
V gene: TRBV5-4
CDR3 protein: CASSLQGGTSRYNEQFF

CDR3 length: 15
V gene: TRBV5-1
CDR3 protein: CASSLEGASNQPQHF

CDR3 length: 13
V gene: TRBV6-5
CDR3 protein: CASGATGNYGYTF

CDR3 length: 13
V gene: TRBV19
CDR3 protein: CASTLGVNTEAFF

CDR3 length: 15
V gene: TRBV3-1/TRBV3-2
CDR3 protein: CASSFSGAGANVLTF

CDR3 length: 16
V gene: TRBV4-3
CDR3 protein: CASSQDKWTGANVLTF

CDR3 length: 14
V gene: TRBV12-5
CDR3 protein: CASGLHNAYNEQFF

CDR3 length: 14
V gene: TRBV3-1/TRBV3-2
CDR3 protein: CASSLSGGYYGYTF

CDR3 length: 15
V gene: TRBV29-1
CDR3 protein: CSQGLRGESTDTQYF

CDR3 length: 15
V gene: TRBV4-1
CDR3 protein: CASSSGTGSRTEAFF

CDR3 length: 13
V gene: TRBV7-2
CDR3 protein: CASTLSSGNTIYF

CDR3 length: 13
V gene: TRBV24-1
CDR3 protein: CATSDVDLDTQYF

CDR3 length: 17
V gene: TRBV5-1
CDR3 protein: CASRINTGTLSGNTIYF

CDR3 length: 13
V gene: TRBV5-1
CDR3 protein: CASSPGAAVGAFF

CDR3 length: 15
V gene: TRBV7-2
CDR3 protein: CASSPLQGALSEAFF

CDR3 length: 17
V gene: TRBV11-3
CDR3 protein: CASSSGTSESSYNEQFF

CDR3 length: 13
V gene: TRBV19
CDR3 protein: CASIGTYWDEQFF

CDR3 length: 15
V gene: TRBV18
CDR3 protein: CASSPSTIEGTEAFF

CDR3 length: 16
V gene: TRBV27
CDR3 protein: CASSLSSLADLWEQYF

CDR3 length: 15
V gene: TRBV6-5
CDR3 protein: CASSKGGDLGYGYTF

CDR3 length: 13
V gene: TRBV2
CDR3 protein: CASRTSYTDTQYF

CDR3 length: 16
V gene: TRBV24-1
CDR3 protein: CATISRDSSYNSPLHF

CDR3 length: 16
V gene: TRBV7-9
CDR3 protein: CASSSPGVTGELGAFF